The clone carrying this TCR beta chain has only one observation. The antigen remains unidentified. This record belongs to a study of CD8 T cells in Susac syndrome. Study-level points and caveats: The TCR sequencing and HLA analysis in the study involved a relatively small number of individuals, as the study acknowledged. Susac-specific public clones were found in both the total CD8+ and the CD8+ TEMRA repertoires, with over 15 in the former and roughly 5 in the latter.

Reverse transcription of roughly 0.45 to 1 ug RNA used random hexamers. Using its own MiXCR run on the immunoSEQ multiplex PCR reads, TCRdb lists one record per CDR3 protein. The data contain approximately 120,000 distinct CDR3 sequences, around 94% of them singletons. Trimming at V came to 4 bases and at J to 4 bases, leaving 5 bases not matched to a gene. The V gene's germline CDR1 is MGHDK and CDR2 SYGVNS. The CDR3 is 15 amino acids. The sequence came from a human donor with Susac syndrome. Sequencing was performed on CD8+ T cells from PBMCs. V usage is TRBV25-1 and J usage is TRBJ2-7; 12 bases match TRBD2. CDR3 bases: TGTGCCAGCAGTGGACGACTAGCGGGAGAGTACGAGCAGTACTTC. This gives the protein CASSGRLAGEYEQYF.